This T cell receptor (beta chain) was captured in a study of blood T cell repertoires in COVID-19. Study overall: Researchers got acute and convalescent COVID-19 samples from the United States, Italy and Spain. T cells, B-cell-depleted T cells, or PBMCs provided the cDNA or gDNA that served as material.

CDR3 size: 12 residues. Trimming cost V 3 bases and J 8 bases; bases outside gene matches: 2. CDR1 KGHSH and CDR2 LQKENI come from the germline V gene. Original processing notes: Researchers report that nucleated cell counts were estimated from reference gene primer amplification. TCRdb keeps only in-frame clones here, not all; method: immunoSEQ multiplex PCR. Clonal size and the V and J genes are those of that table, whereas D and trimming came from the DNA. The data contain tens of thousands of clones, less than 85% of them singletons. The chain couples TRBV18 to TRBJ1-1; 8 positions match TRBD1. The sample was peripheral blood. This clonotype was sampled from a man between 45 and 60 years old with acute or convalescent COVID-19. Here the CDR3 DNA reads TGTGCCAGCTCACCTCGGGACAGGGAAGCTTTCTTT. Encoded protein: CASSPRDREAFF.